Each of the 13 T cell receptor beta chains below was sequenced from the same sample in a study of technical replicates of blood from a few donors. This table comes from immunoSEQ multiplex PCR, and its TCRdb copy is limited to in-frame clones, with some not included. The table shows tens of thousands of clones, with 96% occurring only once. The sequenced sample consisted of T cells isolated from PBMCs. The receptors here all came from a human donor in good health.

This chain joins TRBV7-3 and TRBJ1-1; D possibly corresponds to TRBD1 (5 bases). V was pared by 3 bases and J by 5 bases, with 13 bases between. Germline CDR1 SGHTA, CDR2 FQGTGA. This CDR3 has 14 amino acids. CDR3 region: CASSFTGTGTEAFF. CDR3 nucleotide sequence: TGTGCCAGCAGCTTCACAGGTACCGGAACTGAAGCTTTCTTT.

The chain is built from TRBV10-3 and TRBJ2-4; the D is unclear. The CDR3 covers 12 residues. With 3 bases removed from V and 6 bases from J, the gap between germline ends came to 6 bases. The germline CDR1 and CDR2 sequences are ENHRY and SYGVKD. Here the CDR3 DNA reads TGTGCCATCAGTGACGGCGGAAACATTCAGTACTTC. Translating gives CAISDGGNIQYF.

This clone appeared a single time. The chain couples TRBV12-5 to TRBJ2-1; possibly TRBD1 for D (5 bases). V lost 8 bases to trimming and J lost 8 bases, with 16 bases between them. The germline gives CDR1 LGHNT, CDR2 FRNRAP. The length of the CDR3 is 13 residues. Here the CDR3 reads CASSPAGYYEQFF. CDR3 coding DNA: TGTGCTAGTAGCCCCGCAGGGTACTATGAGCAGTTCTTC.

The chain recombines TRBV4-1 with TRBJ2-5, with TRBD2 identical over 11 bases. The length of the CDR3 is 15 residues. V was pared by 1 base and J by 3 bases, with 1 base of the junction left unmatched. Germline lookup yields CDR1 MGHRA and CDR2 YSYEKL. CDR3 sequence: CASSQGLAGKETQYF. The CDR3 DNA sequence: TGCGCCAGCAGCCAAGGACTAGCGGGAAAAGAGACCCAGTACTTC.

The chain joins TRBV5-4 to TRBJ1-1; no firm D call. V lost 1 base and J lost 1, with 11 bases in between. There are 15 residues in the CDR3. Germline CDR1 and CDR2: SGHNT and YYREEE (reference sequence). Here the CDR3 DNA reads TGTGCCAGCAGCTTGTGGCCCCAGGCGAACACTGAAGCTTTCTTT. It encodes CASSLWPQANTEAFF. The full variable domain, in which reference TRBV5-4 and TRBJ1-1 provide the parts outside the CDR3, is ETGVTQSPTHLIKTRGQQVTLRCSSQSGHNTVSWYQQALGQGPQFIFQYYREEENGRGNFPPRFSGLQFPNYSSELNVNALELDDSALYLCASSLWPQANTEAFFGQGTRLTVV.

This clone was recorded only once. This chain connects TRBV7-3 to TRBJ1-1; TRBD1 might be the D (5 bases). The CDR3 consists of 13 residues. The germline V gene encodes CDR1 SGHTA and CDR2 FQGTGA. With 2 bases removed from V and 5 bases from J, the gap between germline ends came to 9 bases. CDR3 loop: CASSLQGNTEAFF. For the CDR3, the DNA is TGTGCCAGCAGCTTACAGGGAAATACTGAAGCTTTCTTT.

In its sample, this clone was seen a few times. The chain couples TRBV7-3 to TRBJ1-2; 9 nucleotides match TRBD1. The trim removed 4 bases at V and 10 bases at J, leaving 4 bases unmatched. The germline V gene has CDR1 SGHTA and CDR2 FQGTGA. The CDR3 consists of 12 residues. The CDR3 sequence is CASSSGQGYYTF. The CDR3 coding sequence is TGTGCCAGCAGCTCGGGACAGGGATACTACACCTTC.

This sequence joins TRBV18 and TRBJ2-2; a possible D gene is TRBD2 (6 bases). Trimming took off 2 bases at V and 1 base at J, with 11 bases between the two ends. Germline V lookup: CDR1 KGHSH, CDR2 LQKENI. CDR3 length equals 16 residues. For the CDR3, the DNA is TGTGCCAGCTCACCAAGGAGGGGCCAGAACACCGGGGAGCTGTTTTTT. It yields the protein CASSPRRGQNTGELFF.

This chain links TRBV9 with TRBJ2-7; TRBD2 agrees at 8 bases. V lost 4 bases, J lost 3 bases, and 6 bases stayed unmatched. Germline-derived CDR1 and CDR2 are SGDLS and YYNGEE. The length of the CDR3 is 14 residues. The CDR3 spells CASSPRTSSYEQYF. CDR3 nucleotides: TGTGCCAGCAGCCCCCGGACTAGCAGCTACGAGCAGTACTTC.

The chain combines TRBV12-5 with TRBJ2-1; TRBD2 might be the D (5 bases). V lost 1 base and J lost 1, with 8 bases in between. The CDR3 has 15 residues. CDR1 and CDR2 from the germline V gene are LGHNT and FRNRAP. The CDR3 sequence: CASGLGTPSYNEQFF. The CDR3 DNA is TGTGCTAGTGGTTTGGGGACTCCTTCCTACAATGAGCAGTTCTTC.

V is TRBV5-4 and J is TRBJ2-7; D is possibly TRBD2 (6 bases). The germline gives CDR1 SGHNT, CDR2 YYREEE (reference sequence). The CDR3 is 14 residues long. Trimming took 5 bases from V and 7 from J, leaving 19 bases between them. The CDR3 region has the DNA TGTGCCAGCAGGCCTCGTGGAATGGGAGGAGAGCAGTACTTC. Its translation: CASRPRGMGGEQYF.

The rearrangement links TRBV15 to TRBJ2-2; 11 bases are a match to TRBD2. V was pared by 0 bases and J by 8 bases, with 8 bases of the junction left unmatched. CDR1 and CDR2 from the germline V gene are LNHNV and YYDKDF (reference sequence). There are 17 residues in the CDR3. The CDR3 spells CATSRDLASGGTGELFF. CDR3 nucleotides: TGTGCCACCAGCAGAGATTTGGCTAGCGGGGGGACGGGGGAGCTGTTTTTT.

The chain has TRBV30 and TRBJ1-4; TRBD1 matches 8 bases. Germline lookup yields CDR1 GTSNPN and CDR2 SVGIG (reference sequence). The CDR3 runs to 15 residues. V lost 2 bases and J lost 4; bases outside the gene matches: 6. For the CDR3, the DNA is TGTGCCTGGAGTTCCGGGGGACAGGTTAATGAAAAACTGTTTTTT. Protein: CAWSSGGQVNEKLFF.